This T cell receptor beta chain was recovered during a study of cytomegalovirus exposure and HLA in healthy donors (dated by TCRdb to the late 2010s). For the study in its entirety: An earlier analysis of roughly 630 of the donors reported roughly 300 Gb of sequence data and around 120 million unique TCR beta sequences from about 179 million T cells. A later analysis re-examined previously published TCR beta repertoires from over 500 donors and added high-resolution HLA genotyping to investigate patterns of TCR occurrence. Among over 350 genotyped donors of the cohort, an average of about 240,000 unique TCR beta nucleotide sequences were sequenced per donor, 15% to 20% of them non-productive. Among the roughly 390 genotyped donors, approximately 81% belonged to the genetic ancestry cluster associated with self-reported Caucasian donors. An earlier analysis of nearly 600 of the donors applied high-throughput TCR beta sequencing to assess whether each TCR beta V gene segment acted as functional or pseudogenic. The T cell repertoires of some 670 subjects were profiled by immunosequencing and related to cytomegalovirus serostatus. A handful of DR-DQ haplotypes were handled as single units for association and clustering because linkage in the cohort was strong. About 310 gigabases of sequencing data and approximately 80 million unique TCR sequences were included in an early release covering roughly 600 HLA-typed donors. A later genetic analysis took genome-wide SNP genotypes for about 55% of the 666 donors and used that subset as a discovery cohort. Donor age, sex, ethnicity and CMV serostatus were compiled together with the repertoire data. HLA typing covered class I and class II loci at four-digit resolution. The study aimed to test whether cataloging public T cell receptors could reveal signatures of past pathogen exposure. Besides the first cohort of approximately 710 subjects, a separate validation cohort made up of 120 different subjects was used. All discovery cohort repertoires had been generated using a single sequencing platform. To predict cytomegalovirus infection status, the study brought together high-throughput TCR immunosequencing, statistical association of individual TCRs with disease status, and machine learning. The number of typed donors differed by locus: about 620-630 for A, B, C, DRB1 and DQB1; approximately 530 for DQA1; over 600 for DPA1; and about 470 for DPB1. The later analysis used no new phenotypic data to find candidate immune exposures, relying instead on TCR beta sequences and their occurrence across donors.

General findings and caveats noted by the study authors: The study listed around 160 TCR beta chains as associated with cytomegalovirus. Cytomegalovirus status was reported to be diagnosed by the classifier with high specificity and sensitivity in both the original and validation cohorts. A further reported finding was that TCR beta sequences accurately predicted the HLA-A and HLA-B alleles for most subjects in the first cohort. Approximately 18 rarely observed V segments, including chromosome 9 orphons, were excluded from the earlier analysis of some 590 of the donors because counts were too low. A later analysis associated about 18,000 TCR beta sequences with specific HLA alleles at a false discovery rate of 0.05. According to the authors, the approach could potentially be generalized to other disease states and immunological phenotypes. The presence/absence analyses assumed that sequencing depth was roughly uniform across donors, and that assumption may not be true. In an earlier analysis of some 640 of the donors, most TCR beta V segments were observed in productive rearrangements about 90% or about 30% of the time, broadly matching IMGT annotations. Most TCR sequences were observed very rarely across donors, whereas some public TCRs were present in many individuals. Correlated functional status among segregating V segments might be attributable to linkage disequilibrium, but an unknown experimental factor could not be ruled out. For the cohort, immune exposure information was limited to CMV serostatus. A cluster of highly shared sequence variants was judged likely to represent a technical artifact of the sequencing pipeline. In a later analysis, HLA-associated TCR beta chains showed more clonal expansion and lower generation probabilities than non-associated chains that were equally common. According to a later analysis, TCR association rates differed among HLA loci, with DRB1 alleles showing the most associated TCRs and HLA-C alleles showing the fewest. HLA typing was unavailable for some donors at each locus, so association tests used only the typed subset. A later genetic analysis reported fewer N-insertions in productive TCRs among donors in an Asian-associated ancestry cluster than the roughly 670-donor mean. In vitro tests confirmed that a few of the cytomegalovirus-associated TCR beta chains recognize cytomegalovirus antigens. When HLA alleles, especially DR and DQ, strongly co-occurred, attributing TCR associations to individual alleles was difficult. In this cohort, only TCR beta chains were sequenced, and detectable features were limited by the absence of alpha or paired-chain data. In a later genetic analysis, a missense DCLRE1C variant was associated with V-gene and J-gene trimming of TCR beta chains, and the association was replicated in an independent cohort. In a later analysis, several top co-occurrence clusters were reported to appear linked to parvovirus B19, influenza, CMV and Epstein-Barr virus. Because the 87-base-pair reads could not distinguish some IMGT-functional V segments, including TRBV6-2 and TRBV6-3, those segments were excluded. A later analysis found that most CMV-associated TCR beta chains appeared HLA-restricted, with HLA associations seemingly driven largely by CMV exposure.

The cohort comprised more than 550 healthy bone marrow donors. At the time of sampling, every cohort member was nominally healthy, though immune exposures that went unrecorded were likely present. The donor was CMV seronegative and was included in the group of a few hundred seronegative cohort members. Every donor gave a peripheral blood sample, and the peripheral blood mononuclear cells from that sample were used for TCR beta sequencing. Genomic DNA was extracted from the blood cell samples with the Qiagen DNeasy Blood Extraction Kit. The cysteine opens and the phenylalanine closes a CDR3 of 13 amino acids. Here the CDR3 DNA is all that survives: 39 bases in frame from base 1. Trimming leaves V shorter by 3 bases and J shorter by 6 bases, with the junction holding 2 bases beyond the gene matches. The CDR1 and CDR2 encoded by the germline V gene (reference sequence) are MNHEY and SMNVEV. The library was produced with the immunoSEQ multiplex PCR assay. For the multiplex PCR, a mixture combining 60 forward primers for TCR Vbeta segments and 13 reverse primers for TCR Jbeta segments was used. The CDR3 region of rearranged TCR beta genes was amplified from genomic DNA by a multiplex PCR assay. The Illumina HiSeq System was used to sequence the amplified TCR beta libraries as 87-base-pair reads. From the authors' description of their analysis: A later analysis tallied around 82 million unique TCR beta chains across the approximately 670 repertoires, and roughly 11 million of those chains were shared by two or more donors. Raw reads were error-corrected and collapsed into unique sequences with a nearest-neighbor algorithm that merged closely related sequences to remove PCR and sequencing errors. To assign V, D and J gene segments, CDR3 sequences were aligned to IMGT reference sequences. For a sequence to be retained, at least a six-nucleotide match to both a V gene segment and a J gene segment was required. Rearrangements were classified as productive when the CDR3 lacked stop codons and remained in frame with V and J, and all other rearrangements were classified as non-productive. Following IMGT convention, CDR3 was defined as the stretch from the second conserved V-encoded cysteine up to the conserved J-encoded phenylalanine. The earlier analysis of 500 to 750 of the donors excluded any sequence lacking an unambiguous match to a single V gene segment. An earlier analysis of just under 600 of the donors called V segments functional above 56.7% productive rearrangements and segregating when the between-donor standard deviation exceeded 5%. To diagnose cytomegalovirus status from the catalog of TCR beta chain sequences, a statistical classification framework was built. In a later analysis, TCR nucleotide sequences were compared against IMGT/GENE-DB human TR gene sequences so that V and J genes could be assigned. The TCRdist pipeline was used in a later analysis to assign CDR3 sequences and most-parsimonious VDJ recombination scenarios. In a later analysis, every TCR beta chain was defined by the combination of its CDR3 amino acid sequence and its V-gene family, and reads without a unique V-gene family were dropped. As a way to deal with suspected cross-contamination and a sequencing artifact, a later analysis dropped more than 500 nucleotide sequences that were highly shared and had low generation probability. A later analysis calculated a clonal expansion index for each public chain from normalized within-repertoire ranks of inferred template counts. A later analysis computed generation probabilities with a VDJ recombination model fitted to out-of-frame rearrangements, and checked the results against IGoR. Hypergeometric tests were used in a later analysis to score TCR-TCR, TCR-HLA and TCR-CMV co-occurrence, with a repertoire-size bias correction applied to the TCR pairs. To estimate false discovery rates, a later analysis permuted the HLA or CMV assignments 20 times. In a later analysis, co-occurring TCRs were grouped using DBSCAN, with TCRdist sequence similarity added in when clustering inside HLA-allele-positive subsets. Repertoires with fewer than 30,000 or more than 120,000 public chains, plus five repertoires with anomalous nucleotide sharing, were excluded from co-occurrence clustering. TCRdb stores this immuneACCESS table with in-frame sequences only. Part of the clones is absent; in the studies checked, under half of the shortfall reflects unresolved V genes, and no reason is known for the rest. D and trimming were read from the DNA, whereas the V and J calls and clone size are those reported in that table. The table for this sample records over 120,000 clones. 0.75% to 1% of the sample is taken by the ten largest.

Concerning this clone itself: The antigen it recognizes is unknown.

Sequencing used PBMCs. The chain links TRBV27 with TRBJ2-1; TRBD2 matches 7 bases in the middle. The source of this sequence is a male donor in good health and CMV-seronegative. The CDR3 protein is CASSLGGINEQFF. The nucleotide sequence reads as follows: TGTGCCAGCAGTTTGGGGGGGATCAATGAGCAGTTCTTC.